These 32 T cell receptor beta chains originate from one sample sequenced in a study of T cell responses to AZD1222 COVID-19 vaccine. TCRdb's table, derived via immunoSEQ multiplex PCR, lists solely in-frame clones and lacks some. The sample holds some 140,000 clones, more than 85% seen once. The source material was peripheral blood, sampled on day 0 of AZD1222 vaccination. These receptor sequences come from an adult in good health.

The V call is TRBV19, the J call TRBJ1-1; maybe TRBD1 (5 bases). V lost 5 bases and J lost 4, with 11 bases in between. The germline gives CDR1 LNHDA, CDR2 SQIVND (reference sequence). There are 13 residues in the CDR3. CDR3 loop: CASSGAIGTEAFF. The CDR3 DNA reads TGTGCCAGTAGTGGGGCTATAGGCACTGAAGCTTTCTTT.

This clone appeared a single time. At one of its ends the junction is not consistent with the germline gene, which may arise from a read error. The rearrangement uses TRBV7-2 and TRBJ2-5; 12 bases are a match to TRBD2. CDR3 length: 17 amino acids. CDR1 and CDR2 from the germline V gene are SGHTA and FQGNSA. CDR3 in amino acids: CASSLAGTSGWRETQYF. The DNA for the CDR3 is TGTGCCAGCAGCCTAGCCGGGACTAGCGGGTGGCGGGAGACCCAGTACTTC.

The V call is TRBV2, the J call TRBJ1-1, with D perhaps matching TRBD1 (6 bases). CDR3 length equals 15 residues. The ends were cut back, 1 base at V and 1 base at J, with 10 bases in the middle. CDR1 SNHLY and CDR2 FYNNEI come from the germline V gene. The CDR3 region has the DNA TGTGCCAGCAGTGAAGAGGGGGAGGGGAACACTGAAGCTTTCTTT. Residues: CASSEEGEGNTEAFF.

This sequence joins TRBV11-2 and TRBJ2-7, with TRBD2 identical over 12 bases. The germline V gene has CDR1 SGHAT and CDR2 FQNNGV. This CDR3 has 17 residues. With V trimmed by 4 bases and J by 2 bases, 9 bases remained unmatched. CDR3 amino acids: CASSSAYTSGRTYEQYF. For the CDR3, the DNA is TGTGCCAGCAGCTCGGCCTACACTAGCGGGAGGACCTACGAGCAGTACTTC.

The chain recombines TRBV19 with TRBJ1-5, with a weak D call TRBD1 (6 bases). The V and J ends lost 3 bases and 4 bases respectively, with 13 bases between them. The CDR3 is made up of 15 amino acids. Germline values: CDR1 LNHDA, CDR2 SQIVND (reference sequence). The CDR3 bases are TGTGCCAGTAGTATTCACAGGGTGGGTAATCAGCCCCAGCATTTT. Translating it yields CASSIHRVGNQPQHF. Complete variable domain (other parts from reference TRBV19 and TRBJ1-5): DGGITQSPKYLFRKEGQNVTLSCEQNLNHDAMYWYRQDPGQGLRLIYYSQIVNDFQKGDIAEGYSVSREKKESFPLTVTSAQKNPTAFYLCASSIHRVGNQPQHFGDGTRLSIL.

V and J are TRBV4-1 and TRBJ1-1; 8 bases map to TRBD1. There are 15 residues in the CDR3. The germline V gene has CDR1 MGHRA and CDR2 YSYEKL. V was pared by 5 bases and J by 2 bases, with 7 bases of the junction left unmatched. DNA of the CDR3: TGCGCCAGCAGCAAACCGGGACAGGCTAACACTGAAGCTTTCTTT. Its translation: CASSKPGQANTEAFF.

The rearrangement links TRBV19 to TRBJ2-3; D is uncertain. Germline V gene sequence: CDR1 LNHDA, CDR2 SQIVND (reference sequence). The CDR3 is 15 residues long. Between the trimmed V and J ends, which lost 1 base and 6 bases, there was a span of 14 bases. The CDR3 nucleotides are TGTGCCAGTAGTATAGGAGAGAGACGTGGGGATACGCAGTATTTT. Protein: CASSIGERRGDTQYF.

This clone came up once. The rearrangement links TRBV30 to TRBJ1-4, with D maybe TRBD1 (5 bases). This CDR3 contains 13 residues. Trimming took 4 bases from V and 5 from J, leaving 11 bases between them. Germline V lookup: CDR1 GTSNPN, CDR2 SVGIG (reference sequence). The CDR3 protein is CAWTSGRNEKLFF. CDR3 bases: TGTGCCTGGACTTCAGGGAGAAATGAAAAACTGTTTTTT.

This chain links TRBV5-1 with TRBJ1-2; D uncertain. This CDR3 is 14 amino acids long. Germline V gene data show CDR1 as SGHRS and CDR2 as YFSETQ. V shed 0 bases and J shed 6 bases, with 12 bases lying between them. The DNA of the CDR3 is TGCGCCAGCAGCTTGGATAGGAGGACGGATGGCTACACCTTC. This gives the protein CASSLDRRTDGYTF.

This rearrangement joins TRBV6-1 to TRBJ1-2; 7 bases align to TRBD1. V was pared by 3 bases and J by 4 bases, with 14 bases of the junction left unmatched. From germline, CDR1 is MNHNS and CDR2 SASEGT. The CDR3 length is 17 residues. In DNA, the CDR3 is TGTGCCAGCAGTGATCACCCCCGACAGGGCCTGGGCTATGGCTACACCTTC. This translates into CASSDHPRQGLGYGYTF.

The chain is built from TRBV6-5 and TRBJ2-7; 7 nucleotides agree with TRBD1. With 2 bases clipped from V and 3 bases from J, the junction kept 10 bases outside the gene matches. This CDR3 has 16 residues. Germline lookup yields CDR1 MNHEY and CDR2 SVGAGI. CDR3 coding DNA: TGTGCCAGCAGTTACCCGACGGATGCAGGGGGCTACGAGCAGTACTTC. Protein sequence: CASSYPTDAGGYEQYF.

The chain combines TRBV6-5 with TRBJ2-7; a weak D match, TRBD1 (6 bases). The CDR3 is 13 amino acids. Germline V gives CDR1 MNHEY, CDR2 SVGAGI. The V gene lost 4 bases and the J gene lost 3 bases, with 10 bases spanning the gap. Here the CDR3 reads CASSSGQNYEQYF. CDR3 coding DNA: TGTGCCAGCAGTTCTGGACAGAACTACGAGCAGTACTTC.

This clone was counted a single time. The CDR3, as DNA: TGTGCCAGCAACGGGGGGGGCTACCAGCCCCAGCATTTT. As protein: CASNGGGYQPQHF. J is TRBJ1-5 and V is TRBV28; D is possibly TRBD1 (6 bases). Trimming removed 7 bases at V and 7 bases at J, with 14 bases between. CDR3 length equals 13 residues. Germline loops: CDR1 MDHEN, CDR2 SYDVKM.

The V gene is TRBV1, the J gene TRBJ2-5; the D call in the table, TRBD1, was not verified against the DNA. TRBV1 is an annotated pseudogene. CDR3 length: 15 amino acids. CDR3 region: CTSSQVYRGRETQYF. The CDR3 bases are TGCACCAGCAGCCAAGTTTACAGGGGGCGCGAGACCCAGTACTTC.

The chain carries TRBV4-1 and TRBJ2-1; D is uncertain. CDR1 is MGHRA and CDR2 is YSYEKL in the germline V gene. Trimming took 1 base from V and 7 from J, leaving 11 bases between them. This CDR3 is built from 14 residues. CDR3 amino acids: CASSQAPAGNEQFF. DNA of the CDR3: TGCGCCAGCAGCCAAGCGCCCGCCGGAAATGAGCAGTTCTTC.

The chain joins TRBV15 to TRBJ2-1; TRBD2 matches 8 bases. Germline values: CDR1 LNHNV, CDR2 YYDKDF (reference sequence). Germline trimming cut 1 base from V and 3 bases from J; bases unmatched to any gene: 14. This CDR3 comprises 19 residues. CDR3 sequence: CATSRANTRERESYNEQFF. CDR3 coding DNA: TGTGCCACCAGCAGAGCAAATACACGAGAGCGGGAGAGCTACAATGAGCAGTTCTTC.

This rearrangement joins TRBV3-1 (or the pseudogene TRBV3-2) to TRBJ2-3; D gene uncertain. Per germline, CDR1 LGHDT and CDR2 YNNKEL (reference sequence). The germline V and J ends were trimmed by 0 bases and 0 bases, with 7 bases remaining between them. The length of the CDR3 is 15 residues. The CDR3 loop reads CASSQDSASTDTQYF. The CDR3 nucleotides read TGTGCCAGCAGCCAAGATTCGGCTAGCACAGATACGCAGTATTTT.

V usage is TRBV28 and J usage is TRBJ1-5; 7 nucleotides align to TRBD1. CDR3 size: 17 residues. With V trimmed by 3 bases and J by 3 bases, 11 bases remained unmatched. Germline V gene data show CDR1 as MDHEN and CDR2 as SYDVKM. The CDR3 spells CASSFPSYRGANQPQHF. In nucleotides, the CDR3 is TGTGCCAGCAGTTTTCCTAGTTACAGGGGCGCCAATCAGCCCCAGCATTTT.

This chain uses TRBV5-6 with TRBJ2-7; D call uncertain. Germline values: CDR1 SGHDT, CDR2 YYEEEE. Trimming pared 3 bases from V and 6 bases from J, leaving 7 bases between. This CDR3 is built from 11 residues. CDR3 coding DNA: TGTGCCAGCAGCTGGAAGGGCGAGCAGTACTTC. Protein sequence: CASSWKGEQYF.

The rearrangement links TRBV19 to TRBJ1-5; D not resolved. The germline gives CDR1 LNHDA, CDR2 SQIVND (reference sequence). The CDR3 sequence is 15 residues long. V was pared by 8 bases and J by 2 bases, with 16 bases between. The CDR3 loop is CASSGIGKGNQPQHF. CDR3 in DNA: TGTGCCAGTTCCGGGATCGGAAAGGGCAATCAGCCCCAGCATTTT. Together with reference TRBV19 and TRBJ1-5, the CDR3 gives the full variable domain: DGGITQSPKYLFRKEGQNVTLSCEQNLNHDAMYWYRQDPGQGLRLIYYSQIVNDFQKGDIAEGYSVSREKKESFPLTVTSAQKNPTAFYLCASSGIGKGNQPQHFGDGTRLSIL.

This chain links TRBV10-3 with TRBJ2-1, with TRBD2 matching over 8 bases. In germline, CDR1 is ENHRY, CDR2 SYGVKD. Germline trimming cut 10 bases from V and 5 bases from J; bases unmatched to any gene: 16. CDR3 length: 16 residues. The CDR3 region is CATGGDGRAWNNEQFF. In nucleotides, the CDR3 is TGTGCCACCGGGGGTGACGGGAGGGCCTGGAACAATGAGCAGTTCTTC.

The chain recombines TRBV15 with TRBJ2-5, with TRBD2 identical over 9 bases. This CDR3 comprises 15 residues. Germline loops: CDR1 LNHNV, CDR2 YYDKDF (reference sequence). V was pared by 1 base and J by 1 base, with 1 base of the junction left unmatched. As DNA, the CDR3 is TGTGCCACCAGCAGAGCAGCGGGAGGCCAAGAGACCCAGTACTTC. Translating it yields CATSRAAGGQETQYF.

The chain couples TRBV27 to TRBJ1-2; TRBD1 is a possible D gene (6 bases). The V end was cut by 3 bases, the J end by 6 bases, with 17 bases between. Looked up from germline, CDR1 is MNHEY and CDR2 is SMNVEV (reference sequence). The CDR3 contains 15 residues. CDR3 sequence: CASSFLPRGQHGYTF. CDR3 nucleotides: TGTGCCAGCAGTTTCCTCCCCCGGGGGCAACATGGCTACACCTTC.

CDR3 DNA: TGTGCCACCAGCAGAGGCCGGGACGTCCCTTACGAGCAGTACTTC. It codes for CATSRGRDVPYEQYF. The rearrangement uses TRBV15 and TRBJ2-7, with D perhaps matching TRBD1 or TRBD2 (5 bases each). The germline gives CDR1 LNHNV, CDR2 YYDKDF (reference sequence). V lost 1 base to trimming and J lost 4 bases, with 14 bases between them. The CDR3 has 15 residues.

The rearrangement uses TRBV12-3 or TRBV12-4 and TRBJ2-4; a weak D match, TRBD2 (5 bases). V lost 3 bases to trimming and J lost 10 bases, with 7 bases between them. The CDR3 has 11 amino acids. The CDR3 loop is CASSFSGIQYF. The CDR3 DNA reads TGTGCCAGCAGTTTCTCGGGAATTCAGTACTTC.

The chain links TRBV2 to TRBJ1-2, with 11 bases aligning to TRBD1. This CDR3 spans 18 amino acids. Trimming took 7 bases from V and 4 from J; bases not matched to a gene: 17. Germline CDR1 and CDR2: SNHLY and FYNNEI. The CDR3 region is CASTALRTGGDPGYGYTF. In DNA form, the CDR3 reads TGTGCCAGCACAGCCTTAAGGACAGGGGGCGACCCCGGCTATGGCTACACCTTC.

This chain links TRBV27 with TRBJ1-1; D is unclear. Trimming took off 6 bases at V and 3 bases at J, with 20 bases between the two ends. This CDR3 has 16 residues. CDR1 and CDR2 from the germline V gene are MNHEY and SMNVEV (reference sequence). The DNA of the CDR3 is TGTGCCAGCAGCACAGCCCCAACAGAGATACACACTGAAGCTTTCTTT. It codes for CASSTAPTEIHTEAFF.

The count of this clone is one. The rearrangement uses TRBV29-1 and TRBJ2-3; 7 nucleotides match TRBD2. CDR1 is SQVTM and CDR2 is ANQGSEA in the germline V gene. The CDR3 sequence is 15 residues long. J was trimmed by 2 bases and V by 3 bases; bases with no gene match: 8. CDR3 in DNA: TGCAGCGTTGAGGGAGGGAGGGCCGCCACAGATACGCAGTATTTT. This gives the protein CSVEGGRAATDTQYF.

This chain links TRBV9 with TRBJ1-2; the D is unclear. The CDR3 runs 12 residues. Trimming removed 0 bases from V and 5 bases from J, with 5 bases in between. Per the germline V gene, CDR1 is SGDLS and CDR2 is YYNGEE. Here the CDR3 reads CASSVAGYGYTF. The DNA of the CDR3 is TGTGCCAGCAGCGTAGCGGGGTATGGCTACACCTTC. Using reference TRBV9 and TRBJ1-2 for the parts outside the CDR3, the full variable domain is DSGVTQTPKHLITATGQRVTLRCSPRSGDLSVYWYQQSLDQGLQFLIQYYNGEERAKGNILERFSAQQFPDLHSELNLSSLELGDSALYFCASSVAGYGYTFGSGTRLTVV.

The chain has TRBV27 and TRBJ1-2, with D tentatively TRBD1 (5 bases). V was pared by 6 bases and J by 4 bases, with 12 bases between. Germline CDR1 is MNHEY and CDR2 is SMNVEV (reference sequence). The CDR3 is 13 residues long. The CDR3 DNA reads as TGTGCCAGCAGATCAGGGTACCCCTATGGCTACACCTTC. Its translation is CASRSGYPYGYTF.

The J gene is TRBJ1-1, the V gene TRBV5-1; 11 nucleotides agree with TRBD1. CDR1 is SGHRS, CDR2 YFSETQ, per germline. CDR3 length: 15 residues. Germline trimming cut 4 bases from V and 5 bases from J; bases unmatched to any gene: 7. CDR3 sequence reads: CASSPTGQGVTEAFF. The CDR3 region has the DNA TGCGCCAGCAGCCCTACGGGACAGGGGGTGACTGAAGCTTTCTTT.

V gene TRBV18 combines with J gene TRBJ1-4, with a tentative D call TRBD1 (5 bases). V gave up 4 bases and J gave up 5 bases, with 14 bases separating them. Germline V CDR1 and CDR2: KGHSH, LQKENI. This CDR3 has 15 residues. The DNA for the CDR3 is TGTGCCAGCTCACAGGGTCAAGGGGACAATGAAAAACTGTTTTTT. It is translated as CASSQGQGDNEKLFF.